This T cell receptor (beta chain) emerged from a study of cytomegalovirus exposure and HLA in healthy donors. Between the trimmed V and J ends, which lost 6 bases and 0 bases, there was a span of 15 bases. Germline CDR1 is MNHEY and CDR2 is SMNVEV (reference sequence). This CDR3 has 16 residues. This clone was recorded once. In the PCR, 60 Vbeta and 13 Jbeta primers were used. Measured with immunoSEQ multiplex PCR; TCRdb has only the in-frame clones, and not every one. The sample holds about 210,000 clones, approximately 77% seen once. The TCR comes from a man aged 35 to 55 in good health and CMV-seropositive. Input material: PBMCs. J is TRBJ2-4 and V is TRBV27; a weak D match, TRBD1 (6 bases). In DNA, the CDR3 is TGTGCCAGCAGGCCTAACAGGGAACGAGCCAAAAACATTCAGTACTTC. Translation: CASRPNRERAKNIQYF.